The source of this T cell receptor beta chain is a study of blood T cells in healthy people across ages. Whole-study context: About one barcoded beta molecule per two T cells was captured by template switching.

The count of this clonotype is one. The antigen is unknown. Next came a second PCR, run for roughly 6 to 11 cycles, which used a sample-barcoded 5' primer along with a J-beta primer mix. Each cDNA molecule received a tag from a template-switch adaptor that had 12 random nucleotides. MiXCR was run by TCRdb on the 5' RACE reads, yielding one entry per CDR3 protein. Of 2 million or so distinct CDR3 sequences listed, about 49% are singletons. Points from the study as a whole: Comparison with aged donors showed that long-lived donors had more naive CD4+ cells and higher diversity. The study lacked donor CMV status, which possibly confounded expanded clonotype changes.

The CDR3 loop spans 16 amino acids. Per germline, CDR1 MNHNS and CDR2 SASEGT. Trimming removed 0 bases from V and 4 bases from J, with 14 bases in between. The sequence was obtained from a woman between 40 and 55 years old in good health. The sample consisted of blood. This chain uses TRBV6-1 with TRBJ2-3; D tentatively fits TRBD1 or TRBD2 (5 bases each). CDR3 bases: TGTGCCAGCAGTGAAGCCCCAGGGCGAGGGGCAGATACGCAGTATTTT. This sequence encodes CASSEAPGRGADTQYF.